The rows below give T cell receptor beta chains drawn from one sample of a study of CD8+CD57+ T cells in acquired aplastic anemia. TCRdb re-called the reads through MiXCR, storing one row per CDR3 protein. Here the sample spans around 170,000 distinct CDR3 sequences, around 47% being singletons. The specimen was sorted CD4+, CD8+, or CD8+CD57+ T cells (not recorded which) from PBMCs. The receptors shown here come from a human donor with aplastic anemia. The CDR3 runs from the conserved cysteine through the conserved F or W. Fields, in order: J gene, V gene, CDR3 protein.

>TRBJ2-7|TRBV10-3
CAISVGQGYYEQYF
>TRBJ2-3|TRBV29-1
CSVALGDTQYF
>TRBJ1-4|TRBV5-1
CASSGLTGTNEKLFF
>TRBJ1-3|TRBV19
CASIQDRVDGNTIYF
>TRBJ1-6|TRBV14
CASSHYRDNSPLHF
>TRBJ2-2|TRBV30
CASTPDRVTGELFF
>TRBJ2-7|TRBV19
CASSRATGDPYEQYF
>TRBJ2-7|TRBV7-6
CASSSRQDGEQYF
>TRBJ1-1|TRBV10-3
CAISDLGKAFF
>TRBJ1-2|TRBV4-1
CASSQGWSGYTF
>TRBJ2-5|TRBV20-1
CSAPGDSWYQETQYF
>TRBJ1-1|TRBV20-1
CSAILISEGTEAFF
>TRBJ2-4|TRBV6-1
CASSDMQGWGIQYF
>TRBJ1-5|TRBV24-1
CAISRGLGEVGNQPQHF
>TRBJ2-2|TRBV10-1
CASSPYGRDTGELFF
>TRBJ2-5|TRBV2
CASSGQSRETQYF
>TRBJ2-7|TRBV11-2
CASSLLRTGGSEQYF
>TRBJ1-2|TRBV19
CASSSTGRVYGYTF
>TRBJ2-2|TRBV20-1
CSAPEWGTLAGELFF